This TCR beta chain was profiled in a study of T cell responses to AZD1222 COVID-19 vaccine. Study outcomes and limitations: Females outnumbered males among donors, who were mostly white British; clonal diversity was possibly underestimated.

Data came from immunoSEQ multiplex PCR; TCRdb stores just in-frame clones and leaves some out. The sample has roughly 260,000 clones, roughly 93% seen once. Deletions cut 6 bases from V and 9 bases from J, with 21 bases between. Germline CDR1 MDHEN, CDR2 SYDVKM. The CDR3 is 15 amino acids. This clone was picked up one time. As yet, its antigen is unknown. The rearrangement links TRBV28 to TRBJ2-1, with no clear D. The material was peripheral blood, obtained on day 0 of AZD1222 vaccination. The origin of this receptor is an adult in good health. CDR3 coding DNA: TGTGCCAGCAGCCCTCCGGTAGAATTAGTGGGTGAGCAGTTCTTC. This encodes CASSPPVELVGEQFF.